This T cell receptor beta chain emerged from a study of cytomegalovirus exposure and HLA in healthy donors. Whole-study findings and limits: Reportedly, a later analysis found an Asian-associated ancestry cluster had fewer N-insertions than the approximately 700-donor mean.

A multiplex PCR was run with 60 Vbeta primers and 13 Jbeta primers. Measured with immunoSEQ multiplex PCR; TCRdb has only the in-frame clones, and not every one. The table records some 190,000 clones, 85% of them present only once. The CDR3 is made up of 14 amino acids. V lost 2 bases, J lost 6 bases, and 12 bases lay in between. Germline loops: CDR1 SGHTA, CDR2 FQGNSA. Details on this clone: The antigen is undetermined.

The J gene is TRBJ2-3, the V gene TRBV7-2, with D hard to call. What was sequenced was PBMCs. The clonotype originates from a boy aged 2 to 10 in good health and CMV-seronegative. DNA for the CDR3: TGTGCCAGCAGCTTAATCCGGTCCGGGGATACGCAGTATTTT. It codes for CASSLIRSGDTQYF. The full variable domain, completed using reference TRBV7-2 and TRBJ2-3, is GAGVSQSPSNKVTEKGKDVELRCDPISGHTALYWYRQSLGQGLEFLIYFQGNSAPDKSGLPSDRFSAERTGGSVSTLTIQRTQQEDSAVYLCASSLIRSGDTQYFGPGTRLTVL.